This T cell receptor beta chain was identified in a study of T cells in Graves' hyperthyroidism and ophthalmopathy. Broader study findings: The blood repertoire included most of the expanded thyroid clonotypes above 0.001.

Per germline, CDR1 MGHDK and CDR2 SYGVNS. This CDR3 has 15 amino acids. V dropped 7 bases and J dropped 5 bases, with 17 bases sitting between them. Comment on this clonotype: Antigen: not known.

RNA transcripts were the template for amplifying TCR beta CDR3 regions. HTBI primers were the set used in a first-round RT-PCR of the TCR CDR3. MiXCR, run by TCRdb on the multiplex PCR reads, gives a single entry per CDR3 protein. The table lists 85,000 to 110,000 distinct CDR3 sequences, roughly 50% of them singletons. Sequenced: blood. This TCR came from a man in his forties with Graves' hyperthyroidism. This chain connects TRBV25-1 to TRBJ2-2; D is uncertain. CDR3: CASNHDLFGTGELFF. The CDR3 coding sequence is TGTGCCAGCAACCACGACCTATTTGGTACCGGGGAGCTGTTTTTT. Full variable domain (outside the CDR3, taken from reference TRBV25-1 and TRBJ2-2): EADIYQTPRYLVIGTGKKITLECSQTMGHDKMYWYQQDPGMELHLIHYSYGVNSTEKGDLSSESTVSRIRTEHFPLTLESARPSHTSQYLCASNHDLFGTGELFFGEGSRLTVL.